Below, 32 T cell receptor beta chains from the same sample are listed, as sequenced in a study of T cell responses to AZD1222 COVID-19 vaccine. Using immunoSEQ multiplex PCR, the repertoire was profiled, and TCRdb retains in-frame clones only, with some absent. This sample has around 150,000 clones; more than 85% occur once, and the top ten carry about 3.6%. The source material was peripheral blood, sampled 28 days after the second AZD1222 dose. The receptors stem from an adult who received the AZD1222 COVID-19 vaccine.

This clone turned up a few times. This chain joins TRBV21-1 and TRBJ1-6. TRBV21-1 is a recognized pseudogene. This CDR3 region has 17 residues. The CDR3 sequence: CASSKAVRSALNSPLHF. CDR3 DNA: TGTGCCAGCAGCAAAGCAGTGCGGTCTGCCCTAAATTCACCCCTCCACTTT.

This chain joins TRBV29-1 and TRBJ1-2; 7 bases map to TRBD1. V shed 3 bases and J 7 bases; nucleotides not matched to a gene: 14. Germline values: CDR1 SQVTM, CDR2 ANQGSEA. The CDR3 is made up of 15 amino acids. The CDR3 region is CSVDRQGYYSGGYTF. As DNA, the CDR3 is TGCAGCGTTGATAGACAGGGTTATTATTCGGGTGGCTACACCTTC.

The V and J genes are TRBV28 and TRBJ1-5, with TRBD1 matching 10 bases. The junction had 6 bases not matched to a gene; V was cut back by 8 bases and J by 5 bases. Germline V CDR1 and CDR2: MDHEN, SYDVKM. CDR3 length: 14 residues. The DNA of the CDR3 is TGTGCCAGCGCAATGACAGGGGGCTATCAGCCCCAGCATTTT. Protein product: CASAMTGGYQPQHF.

The rearrangement uses TRBV30 and TRBJ2-2; 8 nucleotides match TRBD2. Losses at the gene ends were 0 bases for V and 5 bases for J; bases not matched to a gene: 5. Germline CDR1 reads GTSNPN; CDR2 reads SVGIG (reference sequence). The CDR3 runs 15 residues. CDR3 amino acids: CAWSVPAGVTGELFF. For the CDR3, the DNA is TGTGCCTGGAGTGTACCAGCGGGAGTTACCGGGGAGCTGTTTTTT. The full variable domain, with the rest looked up from reference TRBV30 and TRBJ2-2, is SQTIHQWPATLVQPVGSPLSLECTVEGTSNPNLYWYRQAAGRGLQLLFYSVGIGQISSEVPQNLSASRPQDRQFILSSKKLLLSDSGFYLCAWSVPAGVTGELFFGEGSRLTVL.

The chain is built from TRBV4-3 and TRBJ1-2; D gene ambiguous. CDR3 size: 15 residues. V lost 0 bases to trimming and J lost 6 bases, with 14 bases between them. CDR1 and CDR2 from the germline V gene are LGHNA and YSLEER. The CDR3 here is CASSQEASDADGYTF. The CDR3 DNA reads as TGCGCCAGCAGCCAAGAAGCGTCAGACGCGGATGGCTACACCTTC.

As to this clone: The germline gene is not matched at one end of the junction; a read error may be the cause. The chain joins TRBV3-1 (or the pseudogene TRBV3-2) to TRBJ2-2, with D maybe TRBD2 (6 bases). The CDR3 loop spans 20 amino acids. Per the germline V gene, CDR1 is LGHDT and CDR2 is YNNKEL (reference sequence). The CDR3 protein is CASSQELSGGLLANTGELFF. The CDR3 DNA reads TGTGCCAGCAGCCAAGAACTGTCGGGTGGACTTCTAGCGAATACCGGGGAGCTGTTTTTT.

The chain has TRBV18 and TRBJ2-7; TRBD2 matches 11 bases. V lost 3 bases and J lost 4; bases outside the gene matches: 5. The CDR3 runs to 15 residues. CDR1 is KGHSH, CDR2 LQKENI, per germline. The CDR3 sequence is CASSPTSGTRYEQYF. The CDR3 nucleotides are TGTGCCAGCTCACCGACTAGCGGGACCCGGTACGAGCAGTACTTC.

This clone was counted once. The chain couples TRBV5-1 to TRBJ1-4, with D unresolved. Trimming took 0 bases from V and 7 from J, leaving 13 bases between them. This CDR3 spans 15 amino acids. The germline CDR1 and CDR2 sequences are SGHRS and YFSETQ. DNA for the CDR3: TGCGCCAGCAGCTTGGTGAGGGCGCGGAGTGAAAAACTGTTTTTT. Translation gives CASSLVRARSEKLFF.

V usage is TRBV18 and J usage is TRBJ2-3; no reliable D call. From germline, CDR1 is KGHSH and CDR2 LQKENI. Trimming removed 5 bases from V and 6 bases from J, with 15 bases in between. The CDR3 is 14 residues long. CDR3 protein: CASSSTRVVDTQYF. The DNA of the CDR3 is TGTGCCAGCTCATCGACACGAGTGGTCGATACGCAGTATTTT.

The J gene is TRBJ2-3, the V gene TRBV14, with TRBD2 matching 12 bases. The CDR3 sequence is 15 residues long. Germline trimming cut 4 bases from V and 3 bases from J; bases unmatched to any gene: 2. The germline gives CDR1 SGHDN, CDR2 FVKESK. In DNA, the CDR3 is TGTGCCAGCAGCCTGACTAGCGGGAGAACAGATACGCAGTATTTT. It yields the protein CASSLTSGRTDTQYF.

V and J are TRBV7-2 and TRBJ2-1; no firm D call. The CDR3 contains 14 residues. Germline values: CDR1 SGHTA, CDR2 FQGNSA. V gave up 1 base and J gave up 9 bases, with 13 bases separating them. CDR3 in amino acids: CASSLEQRASEQFF. Here the CDR3 DNA reads TGTGCCAGCAGCTTAGAACAAAGGGCCAGTGAGCAGTTCTTC.

V is TRBV2 and J is TRBJ2-7; 7 bases are shared with TRBD1. Per the germline V gene, CDR1 is SNHLY and CDR2 is FYNNEI. After removal of 6 bases from V and 2 bases from J, the junction contained 1 base not matched to a gene. The CDR3 runs to 12 residues. This CDR3 reads CASRDRPYEQYF. The CDR3 region has the DNA TGTGCCAGCAGGGACAGGCCCTACGAGCAGTACTTC.

This rearrangement joins TRBV19 to TRBJ2-7; D might be TRBD1 (5 bases). This CDR3 region has 13 residues. The germline V and J ends were trimmed by 4 bases and 1 base, with 8 bases remaining between them. In germline, CDR1 is LNHDA, CDR2 SQIVND (reference sequence). The CDR3 coding sequence is TGTGCCAGTAGTACACGACAGTCCTACGAGCAGTACTTC. Translation gives CASSTRQSYEQYF.

The chain carries TRBV23-1 and TRBJ1-5, with a weak D call TRBD1 (5 bases). TRBV23-1 is known as an ORF, though its function is uncertain. The CDR3 is 16 amino acids. V was cut by 4 bases and J by 5 bases, with 18 bases left in between. CDR3 sequence reads: CASSLPGRTYDQPQHF. Here the CDR3 DNA reads TGCGCCAGCAGTCTGCCGGGACGGACCTACGATCAGCCCCAGCATTTT.

The chain employs TRBV5-1 and TRBJ2-3; tentatively, D is TRBD2 (5 bases). Germline V gene lookup returns CDR1 SGHRS and CDR2 YFSETQ. This CDR3 comprises 14 residues. Trimming left V 0 bases short and J 4 bases short, with 9 bases between. This CDR3 is CASSLGLGADTQYF. CDR3 DNA: TGCGCCAGCAGCTTGGGTCTGGGAGCAGATACGCAGTATTTT.

This clone came up once. The chain joins TRBV2 to TRBJ2-6; no clear D gene. The CDR3 length is 14 residues. Per the germline V gene, CDR1 is SNHLY and CDR2 is FYNNEI. Trimming shortened V by 5 bases and J by 0 bases, and 5 bases separated the two germline ends. CDR3 sequence: CASSRDSGANVLTF. The CDR3 coding sequence is TGTGCCAGCAGTAGGGACTCTGGGGCCAACGTCCTGACTTTC.

The chain carries TRBV7-9 and TRBJ2-1; TRBD2 agrees at 10 bases. J was trimmed by 5 bases and V by 7 bases; bases with no gene match: 5. This CDR3 is 14 amino acids long. Germline CDR1 and CDR2: SEHNR and FQNEAQ (reference sequence). CDR3 sequence (DNA): TGTGCCAGCACCAGGGGACTAGCGAACAATGAGCAGTTCTTC. This encodes CASTRGLANNEQFF.

A single count supports this clone. The J gene is TRBJ1-1, the V gene TRBV5-1; no clear D. Trimming pared 4 bases from V and 1 base from J, leaving 8 bases between. Germline-derived CDR1 and CDR2 are SGHRS and YFSETQ. The CDR3 runs 13 residues. CDR3 protein: CASSIDTNTEAFF. For the CDR3, the DNA is TGCGCCAGCAGCATTGACACGAACACTGAAGCTTTCTTT.

This chain links TRBV10-3 with TRBJ2-3; 10 nucleotides agree with TRBD2. This CDR3 is built from 13 residues. V lost 7 bases, J lost 5 bases, and 3 bases stayed unmatched. The germline gives CDR1 ENHRY, CDR2 SYGVKD. Here the CDR3 DNA reads TGTGCCATCAAGGGGACTAGCGAAGATACGCAGTATTTT. Protein sequence: CAIKGTSEDTQYF.

This clone came up a few times. CDR3 DNA: TGCGCCAGCAGCTTGGTGGGGGGCTCTGCTGAAGCTTTCTTT. This gives the protein CASSLVGGSAEAFF. The V and J genes are TRBV5-1 and TRBJ1-1; D might be TRBD1 (6 bases). This CDR3 is built from 14 residues. CDR1 is SGHRS and CDR2 is YFSETQ in the germline V gene. The V end was cut by 0 bases, the J end by 6 bases, with 12 bases between.

The V and J genes are TRBV11-2 and TRBJ2-5; 7 bases map to TRBD2. This CDR3 has 14 amino acids. Germline V gene data show CDR1 as SGHAT and CDR2 as FQNNGV. The junction had 7 bases not matched to a gene; V was cut back by 4 bases and J by 5 bases. The CDR3 DNA follows: TGTGCCAGCAGCTCCCCTGGGGGAGGGGAGACCCAGTACTTC. Translating it yields CASSSPGGGETQYF. Full variable domain (rest looked up from reference TRBV11-2 and TRBJ2-5): EAGVAQSPRYKIIEKRQSVAFWCNPISGHATLYWYQQILGQGPKLLIQFQNNGVVDDSQLPKDRFSAERLKGVDSTLKIQPAKLEDSAVYLCASSSPGGGETQYFGPGTRLLVL.

The chain is built from TRBV3-1 (or the pseudogene TRBV3-2) and TRBJ2-1, with 10 bases fitting TRBD2. CDR1 is LGHDT and CDR2 is YNNKEL in the germline V gene (reference sequence). This CDR3 is 16 amino acids long. The V segment lost 5 bases and the J segment 4 bases; nucleotides outside the gene matches: 8. The CDR3 loop is CASSDSASGSYNEQFF. The DNA of the CDR3 is TGTGCCAGCAGCGACTCCGCTAGCGGGAGTTACAATGAGCAGTTCTTC.

A single count supports this clone. The gene calls are TRBV30 and TRBJ1-5, with a weak D call TRBD1 (5 bases). This CDR3 has 15 amino acids. Between the trimmed V and J ends, which lost 3 bases and 2 bases, there was a span of 14 bases. Germline assignment: CDR1 GTSNPN and CDR2 SVGIG (reference sequence). The CDR3 nucleotides are TGTGCCTGGAGCCAGGGAAGTAGCGGCAATCAGCCCCAGCATTTT. Its protein is CAWSQGSSGNQPQHF.

This chain connects TRBV6-2 or TRBV6-3 to TRBJ1-6; no definite D call. This CDR3 is built from 15 residues. CDR1 is MNHEY, CDR2 SVGEGT, per germline. Deletions cut 0 bases from V and 8 bases from J, with 11 bases between. In DNA form, the CDR3 reads TGTGCCAGCAGTTACTCGACTGCGAACGATTCACCCCTCCACTTT. Residues: CASSYSTANDSPLHF.

The V gene is TRBV27, the J gene TRBJ2-7; the D gene is possibly TRBD1 (5 bases). The germline gives CDR1 MNHEY, CDR2 SMNVEV (reference sequence). Trimming stripped 7 bases from V and 0 bases from J, with 19 bases between. There are 16 residues in the CDR3. CDR3 sequence: CASTPHPPGPSYEQYF. Written as DNA, the CDR3 is TGTGCCAGCACCCCCCATCCTCCAGGGCCCTCCTACGAGCAGTACTTC.

The rearrangement links TRBV3-1 (or the pseudogene TRBV3-2) to TRBJ1-5, with D maybe TRBD1 (5 bases). The germline V gene has CDR1 LGHDT and CDR2 YNNKEL (reference sequence). Trimming shortened V by 0 bases and J by 1 base, and 10 bases separated the two germline ends. The CDR3 contains 16 residues. The CDR3 DNA is TGTGCCAGCAGCCAAGATGGGGGACGGAGCAATCAGCCCCAGCATTTT. It codes for CASSQDGGRSNQPQHF.

This clone came up a few times. The rearrangement uses TRBV4-3 and TRBJ1-1, with TRBD1 matching 7 bases. The trim removed 4 bases at V and 10 bases at J, leaving 9 bases unmatched. The CDR3 length is 13 residues. Germline CDR1 is LGHNA and CDR2 is YSLEER. The chain's CDR3 is CASSPLNRGAAFF. The CDR3 nucleotides read TGCGCCAGCAGCCCTTTAAACAGGGGAGCAGCTTTCTTT.

The chain is built from TRBV9 and TRBJ1-6; no clear D gene. This CDR3 has 14 residues. V lost 0 bases to trimming and J lost 10 bases, with 11 bases between them. Per the germline V gene, CDR1 is SGDLS and CDR2 is YYNGEE. CDR3 DNA: TGTGCCAGCAGCGTAGCTGGGGTCGGGTCACCCCTCCACTTT. Its translation: CASSVAGVGSPLHF.

V is TRBV7-6 and J is TRBJ1-4; D is undetermined. The CDR3 has 10 amino acids. The germline V gene has CDR1 SGHVS and CDR2 FNYEAQ. The V and J ends lost 8 bases and 8 bases respectively, with 6 bases between them. DNA of the CDR3: TGTGCCAGCGAAGTAGAAAAACTGTTTTTT. It specifies CASEVEKLFF.

CDR3 bases: TGTGCCAGCAGCATTAGTACAGGTTTGGGGGGAGAGACCCAGTACTTC. Its translation is CASSISTGLGGETQYF. The rearrangement joins TRBV11-2 to TRBJ2-5; D possibly corresponds to TRBD2 (6 bases). V shed 5 bases and J shed 4 bases, with 20 bases lying between them. Looked up from germline, CDR1 is SGHAT and CDR2 is FQNNGV. This CDR3 has 16 residues.

The V and J genes are TRBV5-5 and TRBJ1-2; weak D call: TRBD1 (5 bases). V was cut by 0 bases and J by 6 bases, with 9 bases left in between. The V gene's germline CDR1 is SGHKS and CDR2 YYEKEE (reference sequence). The CDR3 covers 13 residues. CDR3 sequence reads: CASSLAAGNGYTF. CDR3 in DNA: TGTGCCAGCAGCTTGGCGGCAGGGAATGGCTACACCTTC.

The chain employs TRBV2 and TRBJ1-2; D remains unclear. Germline V lookup: CDR1 SNHLY, CDR2 FYNNEI. The CDR3 is 17 amino acids. V was shortened by 5 bases and J by 6 bases, with 25 bases between the two germline ends. DNA of the CDR3: TGTGCCAGCAGTCTCGATGGCGTTAGGAGAGGGTCTGATGGCTACACCTTC. It translates to CASSLDGVRRGSDGYTF. The variable domain in full, completed from reference TRBV2 and TRBJ1-2, reads EPEVTQTPSHQVTQMGQEVILRCVPISNHLYFYWYRQILGQKVEFLVSFYNNEISEKSEIFDDQFSVERPDGSNFTLKIRSTKLEDSAMYFCASSLDGVRRGSDGYTFGSGTRLTVV.